This record covers a single T cell receptor (beta chain). This CDR3 spans 14 amino acids. The germline V gene encodes CDR1 SGDLS and CDR2 YYNGEE. J lost 6 bases, V lost 4 bases, and 5 bases had no gene match. Primers included in the PCR were 60 Vbeta and 13 Jbeta primers. The repertoire was sequenced with immunoSEQ multiplex PCR; TCRdb's copy has only in-frame clones and lacks some. The table includes over 50,000 clones, about 63% detected once. This sample was included in a study of cytomegalovirus exposure and HLA in healthy donors. The wider study: Prior work identified some 120 million unique TCR beta sequences in roughly 190 million T cells.

This TCR was recovered from a man aged 40-55 years in good health and CMV-seropositive. This chain joins TRBV9 and TRBJ2-3; TRBD2 matches at 10 bases. Sample: PBMCs. The DNA of the CDR3 is TGTGCCAGCAGCCAAGCGGGGGGGGCTGATACGCAGTATTTT. It is translated as CASSQAGGADTQYF.